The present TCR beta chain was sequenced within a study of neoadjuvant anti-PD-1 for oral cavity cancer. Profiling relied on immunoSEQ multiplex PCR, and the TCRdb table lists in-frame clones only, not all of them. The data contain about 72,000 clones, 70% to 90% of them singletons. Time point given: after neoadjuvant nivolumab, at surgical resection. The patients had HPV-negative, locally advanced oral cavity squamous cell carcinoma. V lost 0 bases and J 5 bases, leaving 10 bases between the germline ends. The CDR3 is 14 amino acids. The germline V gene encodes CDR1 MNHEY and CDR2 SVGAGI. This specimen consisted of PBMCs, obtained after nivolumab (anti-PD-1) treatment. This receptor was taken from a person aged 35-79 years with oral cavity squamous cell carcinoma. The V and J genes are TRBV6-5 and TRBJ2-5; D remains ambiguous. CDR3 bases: TGTGCCAGCAGTTACTCGAATACCGCGGAGACCCAGTACTTC. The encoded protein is CASSYSNTAETQYF.